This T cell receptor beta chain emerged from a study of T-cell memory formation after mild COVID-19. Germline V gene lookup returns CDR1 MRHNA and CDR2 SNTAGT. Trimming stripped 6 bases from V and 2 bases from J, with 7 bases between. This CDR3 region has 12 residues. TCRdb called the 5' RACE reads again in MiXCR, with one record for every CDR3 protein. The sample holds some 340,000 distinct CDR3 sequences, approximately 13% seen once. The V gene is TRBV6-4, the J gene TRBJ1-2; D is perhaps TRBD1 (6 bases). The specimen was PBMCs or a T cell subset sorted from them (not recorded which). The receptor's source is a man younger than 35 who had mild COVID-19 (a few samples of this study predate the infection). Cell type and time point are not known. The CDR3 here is CASRDRNYGYTF. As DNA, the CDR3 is TGTGCCAGCAGGGACAGAAACTATGGCTACACCTTC.